Below, one T cell receptor beta chain is given with its context. The entry originates in a study of cytomegalovirus exposure and HLA in healthy donors. V was pared by 4 bases and J by 4 bases, with 5 bases of the junction left unmatched. The germline CDR1 and CDR2 sequences are SGHRS and YFSETQ. The CDR3 extends over 14 amino acids. Amplification used 60 Vbeta primers and 13 Jbeta primers. The table came from immunoSEQ multiplex PCR; TCRdb's copy has only in-frame clones and leaves some out. This sample has under 150,000 clones, with 80% to 90% found just once. The V gene is TRBV5-1, the J gene TRBJ1-1; 9 bases fit TRBD1. Sequencing was carried out using PBMCs. The source is a man aged 50 or older in good health and CMV-seronegative. CDR3 DNA: TGCGCCAGCAGCCCCGTGACAGGGGGCACTGAAGCTTTCTTT. This codes for CASSPVTGGTEAFF. Complete variable domain (other parts from reference TRBV5-1 and TRBJ1-1): KAGVTQTPRYLIKTRGQQVTLSCSPISGHRSVSWYQQTPGQGLQFLFEYFSETQRNKGNFPGRFSGRQFSNSRSEMNVSTLELGDSALYLCASSPVTGGTEAFFGQGTRLTVV.